Shown below are 6 T cell receptor beta chains from a single sample sequenced in a study of blood T cells in healthy people across ages. Together with a sample-barcoded 5' primer, a J-beta primer mix was included in a second PCR lasting about 7 to 11 cycles. TCRdb redid the calling of the 5' RACE reads with MiXCR, one entry per CDR3 protein. The top ten clones hold approximately 11% of a sample with about 1.6 million distinct CDR3 sequences, roughly 30% of them seen once. Sequences were obtained from blood. Receptor source: a woman aged 25 to 39 in good health.

The gene calls are TRBV5-1 and TRBJ2-5; D is ambiguous. V was shortened by 3 bases and J by 0 bases, with 12 bases between the two germline ends. CDR1 and CDR2 (germline): SGHRS, YFSETQ. CDR3 length: 15 amino acids. The CDR3 region is CASSSPVLDQETQYF. DNA for the CDR3: TGCGCCAGCAGCTCACCTGTCCTGGACCAAGAGACCCAGTACTTC.

This chain uses TRBV12-3 or TRBV12-4 with TRBJ1-2; D remains ambiguous. The CDR3 spans 13 residues. Trimming removed 5 bases at V and 3 bases at J, with 10 bases between. The CDR3 is CASSVDVYYGYTF. The CDR3 DNA sequence: TGTGCCAGCAGTGTTGACGTATACTATGGCTACACCTTC.

The chain couples TRBV19 to TRBJ1-5; tentatively, D is TRBD1 (6 bases). V was pared by 5 bases and J by 6 bases, with 17 bases between. Per germline, CDR1 LNHDA and CDR2 SQIVND (reference sequence). There are 15 residues in the CDR3. The CDR3 region has the DNA TGTGCCAGTAGTCCTCGGGCAGGGGAGCGTCAGCCCCAGCATTTT. It is translated as CASSPRAGERQPQHF.

This clonotype was recorded once. At one end the junction does not follow the germline gene, possibly because of a read error. The chain employs TRBV27 and TRBJ2-7; no firm D call. In germline, CDR1 is MNHEY, CDR2 SMNVEV (reference sequence). This CDR3 has 13 residues. The CDR3 coding sequence is TGTGCCGGCAGTTTGAGATCCCCCGGCGAGCAGTACTTC. Its translation is CAGSLRSPGEQYF.

This clonotype appeared a few times. The V and J genes are TRBV7-2 and TRBJ2-1; 8 positions agree with TRBD2. The CDR3 contains 17 residues. Per the germline V gene, CDR1 is SGHTA and CDR2 is FQGNSA. V lost 4 bases, J lost 4 bases, and 12 bases stayed unmatched. CDR3: CASSSGLLAGPYNEQFF. The CDR3 DNA follows: TGTGCCAGCAGCTCCGGTCTCCTAGCGGGCCCGTACAATGAGCAGTTCTTC.

This chain connects TRBV3-1 to TRBJ2-7; unclear D gene. Germline V gene sequence: CDR1 LGHDT, CDR2 YNNKEL (reference sequence). Trimming pared 2 bases from V and 0 bases from J, leaving 11 bases between. There are 15 residues in the CDR3. The CDR3 DNA sequence: TGTGCCAGCAGCCAACAGTATTTCAGCTCCTACGAGCAGTACTTC. It specifies CASSQQYFSSYEQYF.